The present T cell receptor (beta chain) was sequenced within a study of blood T cell repertoires in COVID-19. Overall study: The United States, Italy and Spain provided the acute and convalescent COVID-19 samples. Sources were T cells, B-cell-depleted T cells, or PBMCs; the material itself was cDNA or gDNA.

Recruits, aged roughly 18 to 100 years, lived in roughly 22 US areas. In Cohort 3, a recovered donor had either two negative PCRs, clearance, or symptom resolution. This clone has just a few counts. The ends were cut back, 7 bases at V and 0 bases at J, with 15 bases in the middle. The CDR3 is made up of 15 amino acids. The V gene's germline CDR1 is SNHLY and CDR2 FYNNEI. The method was immunoSEQ multiplex PCR; TCRdb's version includes in-frame clones alone and lacks a portion of them. The sample carries approximately 180,000 clones, about 79% recorded once. The sample consisted of PBMCs or T cells enriched from blood (not recorded which). The chain joins TRBV2 to TRBJ1-2; D gene uncertain. The TCR sequence derives from a man aged 45-60 years who had recovered from COVID-19. The CDR3 spells CASTAWAISNYGYTF. For the CDR3, the DNA is TGTGCCAGCACCGCGTGGGCCATTTCTAACTATGGCTACACCTTC.